This T cell receptor beta chain originates from a study of blood T cells in healthy people across ages. Findings and limits, study-wide: Age brought a roughly linear fall in TCR beta diversity measured per million T cells. Compared with aged donors, long-lived donors showed fewer expanded clones, suggesting selection.

Trimming shortened V by 4 bases and J by 2 bases, and 12 bases separated the two germline ends. The germline gives CDR1 DFQATT, CDR2 SNEGSKA (reference sequence). The CDR3 sequence is 13 residues long. As to this clonotype: Its antigen is currently unknown.

Healthy Caucasians from Russia aged roughly 6 to 100 served as donors. Using a J-beta primer mix together with a sample-barcoded 5' primer, a second PCR was run for roughly 7 to 12 cycles. Each of the cDNA molecules was tagged by a template-switch adaptor with 12 random nucleotides. TCRdb ran MiXCR on the 5' RACE reads and lists one entry per CDR3 protein. The data contain roughly 1.7 million distinct CDR3 sequences, 30% to 40% of them seen just once; the ten biggest clones take up about 10%. This chain links TRBV20-1 with TRBJ2-7; D may be TRBD2 (6 bases). This sequence originates from a woman between 25 and 40 years old in good health. Sequenced sample: blood. The CDR3 bases are TGCAGTGCTACCCGACTAGGGCCCTACGAGCAGTACTTC. This translates into CSATRLGPYEQYF.